This paragraph reports one TCR beta chain. The data stem from a study of T-cell memory formation after mild COVID-19. With V trimmed by 6 bases and J by 6 bases, 11 bases remained unmatched. The CDR3 loop spans 16 amino acids. Germline CDR1 and CDR2: MNHNS and SASEGT. The TCR alpha and TCR beta cDNA libraries, bearing sample barcodes and UMIs, were generated by 5'RACE using constant-segment primers. TCRdb recomputed calls from the 5' RACE reads with MiXCR, one row per CDR3 protein. The data show about 340,000 distinct CDR3 sequences, about a sixth seen once. This sequence joins TRBV6-1 and TRBJ2-3; 11 nucleotides line up with TRBD2. The specimen sequenced was PBMCs or a T cell subset sorted from them (not recorded which). The TCR was taken from a young man who had mild COVID-19 (a few samples of this study predate the infection). Cell type and time point are not known. The CDR3 is CASRAGTSGPWDTQYF. The CDR3 nucleotides are TGTGCCAGCAGAGCCGGGACTAGCGGCCCCTGGGATACGCAGTATTTT.